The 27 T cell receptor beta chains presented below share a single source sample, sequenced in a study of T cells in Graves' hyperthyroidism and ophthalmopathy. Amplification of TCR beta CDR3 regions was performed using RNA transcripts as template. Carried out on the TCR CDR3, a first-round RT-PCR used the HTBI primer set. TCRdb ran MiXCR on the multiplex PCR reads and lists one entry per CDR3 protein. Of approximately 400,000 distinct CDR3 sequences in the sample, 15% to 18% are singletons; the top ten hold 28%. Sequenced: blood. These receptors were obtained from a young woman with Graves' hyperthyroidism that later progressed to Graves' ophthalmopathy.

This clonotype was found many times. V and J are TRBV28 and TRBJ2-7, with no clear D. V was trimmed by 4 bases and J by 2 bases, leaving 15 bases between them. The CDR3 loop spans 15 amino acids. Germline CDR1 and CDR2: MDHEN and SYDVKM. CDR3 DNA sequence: TGTGCCAGCAGTTCCCTCCGGGCAGCTACCTACGAGCAGTACTTC. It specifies CASSSLRAATYEQYF.

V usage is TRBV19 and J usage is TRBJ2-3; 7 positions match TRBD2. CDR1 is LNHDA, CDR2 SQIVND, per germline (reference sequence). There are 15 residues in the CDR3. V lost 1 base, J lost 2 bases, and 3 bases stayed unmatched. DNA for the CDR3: TGTGCCAGTAGTATAGGCGGGAGCCTCACAGATACGCAGTATTTT. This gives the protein CASSIGGSLTDTQYF.

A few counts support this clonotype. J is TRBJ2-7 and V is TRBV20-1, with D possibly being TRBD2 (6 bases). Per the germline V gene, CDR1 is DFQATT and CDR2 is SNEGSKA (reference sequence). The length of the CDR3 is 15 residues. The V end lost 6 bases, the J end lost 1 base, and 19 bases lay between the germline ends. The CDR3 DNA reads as TGCAGTGCCGGCTGGCCGGGGGTTAATTCCTACGAGCAGTACTTC. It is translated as CSAGWPGVNSYEQYF.

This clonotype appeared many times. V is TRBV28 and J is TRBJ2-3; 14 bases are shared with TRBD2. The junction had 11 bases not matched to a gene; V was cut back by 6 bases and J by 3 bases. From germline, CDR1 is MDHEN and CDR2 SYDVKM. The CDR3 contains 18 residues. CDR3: CASRVPGLAGVGTDTQYF. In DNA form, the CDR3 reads TGTGCCAGCAGGGTACCGGGACTAGCGGGAGTAGGGACAGATACGCAGTATTTT.

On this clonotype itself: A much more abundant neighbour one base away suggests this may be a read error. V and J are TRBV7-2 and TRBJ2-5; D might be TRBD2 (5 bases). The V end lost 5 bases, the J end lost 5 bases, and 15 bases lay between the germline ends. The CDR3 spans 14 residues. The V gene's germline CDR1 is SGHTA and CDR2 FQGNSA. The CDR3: CASSQTEGGETQYF. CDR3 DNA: TGTGCCAGCAGCCAAACAGAGGGCGGGGAGACCCAGTACTTC.

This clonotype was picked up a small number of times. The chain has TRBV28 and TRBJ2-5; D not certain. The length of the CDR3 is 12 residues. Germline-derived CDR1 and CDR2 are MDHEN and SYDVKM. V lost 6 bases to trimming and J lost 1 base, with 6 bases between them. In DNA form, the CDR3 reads TGTGCCAGCAGAGGCAGCCAAGAGACCCAGTACTTC. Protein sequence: CASRGSQETQYF.

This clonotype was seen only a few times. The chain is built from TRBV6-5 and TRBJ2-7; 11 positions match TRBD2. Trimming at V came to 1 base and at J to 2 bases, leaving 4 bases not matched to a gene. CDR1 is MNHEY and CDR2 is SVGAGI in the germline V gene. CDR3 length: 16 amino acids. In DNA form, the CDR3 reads TGTGCCAGCAGTTACTTACTAGCGGGAGCCGCCTACGAGCAGTACTTC. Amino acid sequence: CASSYLLAGAAYEQYF.

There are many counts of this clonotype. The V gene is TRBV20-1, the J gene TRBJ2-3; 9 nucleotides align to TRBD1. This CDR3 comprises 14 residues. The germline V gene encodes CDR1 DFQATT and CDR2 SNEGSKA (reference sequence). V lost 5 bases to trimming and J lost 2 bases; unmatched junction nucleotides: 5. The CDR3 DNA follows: TGCAGTGCTTCTGGGACAGGGCACACAGATACGCAGTATTTT. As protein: CSASGTGHTDTQYF.

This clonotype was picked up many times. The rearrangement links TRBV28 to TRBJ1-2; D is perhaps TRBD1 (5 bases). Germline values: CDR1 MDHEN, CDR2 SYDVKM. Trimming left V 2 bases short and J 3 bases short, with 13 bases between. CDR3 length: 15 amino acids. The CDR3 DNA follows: TGTGCCAGCAGTTTAACGCAGGGACGGGACTATGGCTACACCTTC. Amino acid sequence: CASSLTQGRDYGYTF.

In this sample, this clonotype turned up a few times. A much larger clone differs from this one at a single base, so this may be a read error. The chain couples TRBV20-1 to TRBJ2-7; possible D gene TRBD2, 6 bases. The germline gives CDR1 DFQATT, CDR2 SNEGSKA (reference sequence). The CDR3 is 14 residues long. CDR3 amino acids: CSARDAGPPDDQYF. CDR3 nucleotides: TGCAGTGCTAGAGACGCGGGGCCGCCAGACGACCAGTACTTC.

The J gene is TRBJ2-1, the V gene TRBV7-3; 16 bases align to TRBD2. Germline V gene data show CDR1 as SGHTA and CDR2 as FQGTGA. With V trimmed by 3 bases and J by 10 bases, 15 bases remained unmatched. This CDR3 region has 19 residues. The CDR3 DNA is TGTGCCAGCAGCTTGAGCGGGACTAGCGGGAGGGCAGGACAATGGGAGCAGTTCTTC. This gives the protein CASSLSGTSGRAGQWEQFF.

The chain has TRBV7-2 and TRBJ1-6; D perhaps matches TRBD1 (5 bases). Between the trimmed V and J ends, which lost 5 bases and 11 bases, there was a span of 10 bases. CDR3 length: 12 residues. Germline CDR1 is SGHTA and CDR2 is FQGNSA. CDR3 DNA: TGTGCCAGCAGCCTGGACACCCCACCCCTCCACTTT. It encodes CASSLDTPPLHF.

This chain's CDR3 is CSGGLAYNEQFF. In nucleotides, the CDR3 is TGCAGCGGAGGACTAGCCTACAATGAGCAGTTCTTC. V gene TRBV29-1 combines with J gene TRBJ2-1, with 7 bases fitting TRBD2. Germline V gene lookup returns CDR1 SQVTM and CDR2 ANQGSEA. V lost 7 bases, J lost 2 bases, and 2 bases stayed unmatched. The CDR3 consists of 12 residues.

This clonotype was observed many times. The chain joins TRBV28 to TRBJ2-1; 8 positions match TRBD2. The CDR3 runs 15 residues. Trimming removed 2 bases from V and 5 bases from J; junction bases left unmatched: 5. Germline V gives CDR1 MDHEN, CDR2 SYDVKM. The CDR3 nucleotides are TGTGCCAGCAGTTTAGCTAGCGGGCCCCACAATGAGCAGTTCTTC. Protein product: CASSLASGPHNEQFF.

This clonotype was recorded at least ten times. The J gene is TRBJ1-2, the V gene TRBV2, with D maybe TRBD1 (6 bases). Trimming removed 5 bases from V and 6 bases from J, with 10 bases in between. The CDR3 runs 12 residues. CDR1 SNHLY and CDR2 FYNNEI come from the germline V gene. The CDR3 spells CASSFYRDGYTF. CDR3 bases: TGTGCCAGCAGTTTTTACAGGGATGGCTACACCTTC. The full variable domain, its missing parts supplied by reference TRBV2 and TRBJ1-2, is EPEVTQTPSHQVTQMGQEVILRCVPISNHLYFYWYRQILGQKVEFLVSFYNNEISEKSEIFDDQFSVERPDGSNFTLKIRSTKLEDSAMYFCASSFYRDGYTFGSGTRLTVV.

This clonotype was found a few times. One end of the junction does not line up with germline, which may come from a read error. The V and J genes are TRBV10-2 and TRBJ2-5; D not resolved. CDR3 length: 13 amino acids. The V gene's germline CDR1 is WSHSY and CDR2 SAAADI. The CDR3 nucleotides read TGTGCCAGCAGCCCCTTGCCCGGAGAGACCCAGTACTTC. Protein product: CASSPLPGETQYF.

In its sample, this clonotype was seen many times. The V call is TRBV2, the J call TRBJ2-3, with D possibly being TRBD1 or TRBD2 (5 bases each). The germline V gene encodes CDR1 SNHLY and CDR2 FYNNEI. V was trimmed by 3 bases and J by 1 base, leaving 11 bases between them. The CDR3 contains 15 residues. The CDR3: CASSEIRGRTDTQYF. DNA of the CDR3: TGTGCCAGCAGTGAGATCCGGGGACGCACAGATACGCAGTATTTT.

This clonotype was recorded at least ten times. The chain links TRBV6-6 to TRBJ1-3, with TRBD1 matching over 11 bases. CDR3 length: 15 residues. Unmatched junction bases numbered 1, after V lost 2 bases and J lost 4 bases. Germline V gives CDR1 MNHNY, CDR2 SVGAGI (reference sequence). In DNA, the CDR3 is TGTGCCAGCAGTTACGGACAGGGGGCGGGAAACACCATATATTTT. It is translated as CASSYGQGAGNTIYF.

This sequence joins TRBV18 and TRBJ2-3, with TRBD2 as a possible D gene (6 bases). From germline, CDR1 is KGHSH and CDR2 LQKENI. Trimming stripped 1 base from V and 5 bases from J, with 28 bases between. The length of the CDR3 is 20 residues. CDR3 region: CASSPLPFTIAAPDEDTQYF. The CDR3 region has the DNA TGTGCCAGCTCACCACTGCCCTTCACGATAGCGGCCCCAGACGAAGATACGCAGTATTTT.

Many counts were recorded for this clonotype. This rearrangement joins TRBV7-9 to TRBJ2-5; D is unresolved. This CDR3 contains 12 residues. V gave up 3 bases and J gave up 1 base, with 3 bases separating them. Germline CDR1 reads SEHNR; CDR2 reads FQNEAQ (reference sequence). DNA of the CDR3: TGTGCCAGCAGCTTGCTCCAAGAGACCCAGTACTTC. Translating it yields CASSLLQETQYF.

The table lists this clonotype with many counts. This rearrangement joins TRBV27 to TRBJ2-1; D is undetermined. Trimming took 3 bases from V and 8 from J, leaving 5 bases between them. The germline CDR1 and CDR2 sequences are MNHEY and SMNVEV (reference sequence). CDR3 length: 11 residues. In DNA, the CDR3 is TGTGCCAGCAGTTTTCTAGATGAGCAGTTCTTC. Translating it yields CASSFLDEQFF.

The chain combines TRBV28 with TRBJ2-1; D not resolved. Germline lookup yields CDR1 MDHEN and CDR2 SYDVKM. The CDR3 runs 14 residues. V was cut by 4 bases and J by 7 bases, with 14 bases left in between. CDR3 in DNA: TGTGCCAGCAGTTCTCCAATGAGAGTGAATGAGCAGTTCTTC. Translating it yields CASSSPMRVNEQFF.

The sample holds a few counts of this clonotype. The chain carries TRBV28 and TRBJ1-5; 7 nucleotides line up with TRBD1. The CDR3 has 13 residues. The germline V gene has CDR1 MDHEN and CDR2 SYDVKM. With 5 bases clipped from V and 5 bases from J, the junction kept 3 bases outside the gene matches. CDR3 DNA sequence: TGTGCCAGCAGTGACAGGGTGGATCAGCCCCAGCATTTT. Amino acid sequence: CASSDRVDQPQHF.

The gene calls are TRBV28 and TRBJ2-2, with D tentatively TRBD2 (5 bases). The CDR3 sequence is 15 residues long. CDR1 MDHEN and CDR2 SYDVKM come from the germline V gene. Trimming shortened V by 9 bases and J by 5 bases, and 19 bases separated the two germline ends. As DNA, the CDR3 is TGTGCCAGTTATCCGGGGAGTAGAAATACCGGGGAGCTGTTTTTT. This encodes CASYPGSRNTGELFF. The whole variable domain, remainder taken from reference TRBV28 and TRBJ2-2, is DVKVTQSSRYLVKRTGEKVFLECVQDMDHENMFWYRQDPGLGLRLIYFSYDVKMKEKGDIPEGYSVSREKKERFSLILESASTNQTSMYLCASYPGSRNTGELFFGEGSRLTVL.

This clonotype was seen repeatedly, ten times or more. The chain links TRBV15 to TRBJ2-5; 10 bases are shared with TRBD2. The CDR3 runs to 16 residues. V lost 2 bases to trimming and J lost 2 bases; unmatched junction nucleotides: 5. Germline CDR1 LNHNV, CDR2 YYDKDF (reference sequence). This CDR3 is CATSRSRTSGQETQYF. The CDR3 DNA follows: TGTGCCACCAGCAGATCCCGGACTAGCGGACAAGAGACCCAGTACTTC.

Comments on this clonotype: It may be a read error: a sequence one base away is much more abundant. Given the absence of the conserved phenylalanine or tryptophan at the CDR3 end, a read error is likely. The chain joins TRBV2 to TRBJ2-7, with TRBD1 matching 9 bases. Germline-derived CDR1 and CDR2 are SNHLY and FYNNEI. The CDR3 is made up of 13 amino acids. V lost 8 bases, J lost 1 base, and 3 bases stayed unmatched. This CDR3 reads CASGQGPSYEQYL. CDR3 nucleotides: TGTGCCAGCGGACAGGGGCCTTCCTACGAGCAGTACTTA.

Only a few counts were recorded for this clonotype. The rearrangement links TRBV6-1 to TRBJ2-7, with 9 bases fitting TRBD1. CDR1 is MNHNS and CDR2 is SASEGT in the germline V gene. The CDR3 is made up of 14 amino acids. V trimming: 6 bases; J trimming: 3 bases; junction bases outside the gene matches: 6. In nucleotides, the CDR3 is TGTGCCAGCAGGACAGGACAGGGGAGCTACGAGCAGTACTTC. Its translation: CASRTGQGSYEQYF.